One T cell receptor beta chain is described in this entry. It has no known antigen specificity. No per-base quality is available; no much larger clone lies one base away. The collaborating institutions used their own protocols to collect whole blood in K2EDTA tubes. For TCRbeta analysis, collaborator samples were shipped as frozen whole blood, as isolated PBMCs, or as DNA extracted from either sample type. The sample originates from a study of blood T cell repertoires in COVID-19 (dated by TCRdb to 2018 to 2021). Background on the whole study: Samples from collaborators originated in the United States, Italy and Spain and spanned both the acute and convalescent phases of COVID-19. HLA class I and class II types, where available, came from metadata supplied by the sample provider rather than from assay-based typing. The samples were drawn from the first 160 participants of the ongoing ImmuneRACE study and from 1,200 or so subjects provided by 6 global collaborators. The sample metadata nearly always contained a de-identified subject ID, COVID-19 status, age in years and sex. The repertoires were released in a freely available public database intended as a resource for research on the immune response to SARS-CoV-2. The dataset comprised deeply sampled blood TCRbeta repertoires from subjects exposed to, actively infected with, or recovered from COVID-19. The material from the prospective study consisted of cDNA or gDNA derived from T cells, B-cell-depleted T cells, or PBMCs.

TCRbeta CDR3 regions were amplified from genomic DNA using the immunoSEQ Assay, a bias-controlled multiplex PCR. The study's processing was this. Nucleated cell counts per sample were estimated from amplification of reference gene primers within the assay. To quantify the absolute abundance of each unique TCRbeta CDR3 rearrangement, sequence reads were collapsed and filtered. For each sample, productive Simpson clonality was calculated as the square root of Simpson's diversity index over productive rearrangements. The immuneACCESS repertoire file appears here via TCRdb, limited to in-frame rearrangements. These files lack a portion of the clones; in checked studies, under half of the deficit traces to unresolved V genes, and the cause of the others is not known. V, J and clone size were drawn from that table, and D and trimming were deduced from the DNA. Here the sample has more than 150,000 clones; over 75% occur a single time. Around 2.7% of the sample is in the top ten clones.

The CDR3, cysteine through phenylalanine, is 14 amino acids long. Of the read, only the CDR3 DNA is kept; its 42 bases are in frame from base 1. The junction shows trimming of 7 bases on V and 0 bases on J, plus 13 bases between the germline ends. For CDR1 and CDR2, the germline V gene lists SQVTM and ANQGSEA. General study outcomes and caveats: The quantity of clinical and demographic metadata differed by source and by participant and was supplied without curation.

The sample was peripheral blood. The sequence joins TRBV29-1 to TRBJ1-5, with the identity of the D gene unclear. This sequence was found in a man in his forties or fifties with active or convalescent COVID-19. The sequence in DNA is TGCAGCGCCGGGTGGCCCGGTAGCAATCAGCCCCAGCATTTT. It codes for CSAGWPGSNQPQHF.